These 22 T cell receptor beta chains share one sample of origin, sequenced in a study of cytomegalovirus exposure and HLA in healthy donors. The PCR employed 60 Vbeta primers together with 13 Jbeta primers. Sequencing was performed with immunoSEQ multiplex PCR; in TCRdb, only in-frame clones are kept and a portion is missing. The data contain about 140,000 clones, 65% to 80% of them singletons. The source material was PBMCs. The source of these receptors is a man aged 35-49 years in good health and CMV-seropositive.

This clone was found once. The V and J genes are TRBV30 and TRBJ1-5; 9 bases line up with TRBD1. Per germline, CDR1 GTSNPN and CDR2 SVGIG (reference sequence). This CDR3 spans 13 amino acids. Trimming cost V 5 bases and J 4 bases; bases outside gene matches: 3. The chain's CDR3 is CAWDRGINQPQHF. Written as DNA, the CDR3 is TGTGCCTGGGACAGGGGGATTAATCAGCCCCAGCATTTT.

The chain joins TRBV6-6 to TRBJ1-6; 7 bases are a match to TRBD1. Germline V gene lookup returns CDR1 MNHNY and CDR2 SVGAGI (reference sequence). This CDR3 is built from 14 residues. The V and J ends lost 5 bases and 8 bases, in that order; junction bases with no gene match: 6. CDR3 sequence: CASSRRDSHSPLHF. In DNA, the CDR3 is TGTGCCAGCAGTCGTCGGGACAGCCATTCACCCCTCCACTTT.

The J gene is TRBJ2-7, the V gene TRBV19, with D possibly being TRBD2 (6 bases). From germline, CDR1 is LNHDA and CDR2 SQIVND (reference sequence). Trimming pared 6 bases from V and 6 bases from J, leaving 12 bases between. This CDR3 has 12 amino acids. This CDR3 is CASSVLGGEQYF. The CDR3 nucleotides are TGTGCCAGTAGCGTTCTGGGGGGCGAGCAGTACTTC.

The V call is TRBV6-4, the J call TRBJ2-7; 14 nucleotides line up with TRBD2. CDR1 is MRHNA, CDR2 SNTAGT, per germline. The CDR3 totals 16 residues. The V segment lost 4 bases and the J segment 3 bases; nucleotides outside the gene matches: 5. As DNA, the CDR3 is TGTGCCAGCAGTGCCGGGGGGACTAGCGGGAGCTACGAGCAGTACTTC. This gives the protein CASSAGGTSGSYEQYF.

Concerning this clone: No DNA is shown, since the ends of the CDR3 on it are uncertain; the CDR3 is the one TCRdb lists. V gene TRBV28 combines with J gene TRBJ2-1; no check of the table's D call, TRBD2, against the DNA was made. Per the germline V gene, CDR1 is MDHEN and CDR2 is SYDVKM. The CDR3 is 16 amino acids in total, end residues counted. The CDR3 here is CASSSSTSGRAGEQFF.

CDR3 protein: CASSLGSGIYNEQFF. CDR3 DNA sequence: TGTGCCAGCAGCTTGGGTAGCGGGATCTATAATGAGCAGTTCTTC. V gene TRBV5-6 combines with J gene TRBJ2-1, with 8 nucleotides matching TRBD2. CDR3 length: 15 amino acids. Looked up from germline, CDR1 is SGHDT and CDR2 is YYEEEE. After removal of 0 bases from V and 7 bases from J, the junction contained 6 bases not matched to a gene.

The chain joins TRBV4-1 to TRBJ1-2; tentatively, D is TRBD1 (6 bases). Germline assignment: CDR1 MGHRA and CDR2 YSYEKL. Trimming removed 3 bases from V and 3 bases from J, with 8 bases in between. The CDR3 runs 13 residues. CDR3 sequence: CASSHTGYYGYTF. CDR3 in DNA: TGCGCCAGCAGCCACACAGGGTACTATGGCTACACCTTC.

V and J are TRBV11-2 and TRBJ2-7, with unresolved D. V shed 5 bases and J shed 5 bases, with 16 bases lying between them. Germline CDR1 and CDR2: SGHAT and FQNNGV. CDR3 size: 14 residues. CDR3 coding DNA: TGTGCCAGCAGCCCCGTAGGAGTGTGGAACGAGCAGTACTTC. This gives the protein CASSPVGVWNEQYF.

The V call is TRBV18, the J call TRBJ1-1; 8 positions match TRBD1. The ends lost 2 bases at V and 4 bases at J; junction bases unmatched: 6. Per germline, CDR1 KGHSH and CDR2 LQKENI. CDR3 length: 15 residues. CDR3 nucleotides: TGTGCCAGCTCACCAAGGACAGGGTCCGGCACTGAAGCTTTCTTT. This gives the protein CASSPRTGSGTEAFF.

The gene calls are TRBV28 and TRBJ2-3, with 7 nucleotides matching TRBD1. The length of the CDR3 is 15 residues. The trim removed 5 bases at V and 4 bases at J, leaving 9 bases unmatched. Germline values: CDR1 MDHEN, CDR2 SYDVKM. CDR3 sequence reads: CASSKTGLYPDTQYF. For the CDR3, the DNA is TGTGCCAGCAGTAAGACAGGGTTATACCCAGATACGCAGTATTTT.

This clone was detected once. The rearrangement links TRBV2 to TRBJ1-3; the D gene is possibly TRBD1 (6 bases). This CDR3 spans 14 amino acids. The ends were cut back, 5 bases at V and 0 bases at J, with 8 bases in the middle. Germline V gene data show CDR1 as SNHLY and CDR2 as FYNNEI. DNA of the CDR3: TGTGCCAGCAGTTTACAGGGCTCTGGAAACACCATATATTTT. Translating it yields CASSLQGSGNTIYF.

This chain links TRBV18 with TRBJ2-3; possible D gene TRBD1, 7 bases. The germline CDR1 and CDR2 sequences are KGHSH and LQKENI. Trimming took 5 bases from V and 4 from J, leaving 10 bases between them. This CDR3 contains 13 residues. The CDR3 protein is CASSARGADTQYF. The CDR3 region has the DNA TGTGCCAGCTCAGCCAGGGGGGCAGATACGCAGTATTTT.

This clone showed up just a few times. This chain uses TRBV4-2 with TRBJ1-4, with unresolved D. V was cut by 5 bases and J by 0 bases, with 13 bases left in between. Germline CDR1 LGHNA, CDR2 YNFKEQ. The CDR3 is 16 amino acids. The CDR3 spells CASSLTPGATNEKLFF. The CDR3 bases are TGTGCCAGCAGCTTAACTCCAGGTGCAACTAATGAAAAACTGTTTTTT.

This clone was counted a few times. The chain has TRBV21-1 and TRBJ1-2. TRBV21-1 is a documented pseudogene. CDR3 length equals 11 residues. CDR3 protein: CASVGGGGYTF. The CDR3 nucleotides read TGTGCCAGCGTTGGGGGAGGTGGCTACACCTTC.

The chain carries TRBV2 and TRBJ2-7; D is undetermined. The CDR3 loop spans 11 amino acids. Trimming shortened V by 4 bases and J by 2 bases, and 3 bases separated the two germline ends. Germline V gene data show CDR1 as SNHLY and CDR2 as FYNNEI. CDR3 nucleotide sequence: TGTGCCAGCAGTGCTGCCTACGAGCAGTACTTC. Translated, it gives CASSAAYEQYF.

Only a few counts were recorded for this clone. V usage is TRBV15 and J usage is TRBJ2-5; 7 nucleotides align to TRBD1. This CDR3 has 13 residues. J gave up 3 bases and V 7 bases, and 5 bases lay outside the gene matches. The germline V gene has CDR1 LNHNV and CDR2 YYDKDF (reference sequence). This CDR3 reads CATKQGIEETQYF. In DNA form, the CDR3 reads TGTGCCACCAAACAGGGGATCGAAGAGACCCAGTACTTC.

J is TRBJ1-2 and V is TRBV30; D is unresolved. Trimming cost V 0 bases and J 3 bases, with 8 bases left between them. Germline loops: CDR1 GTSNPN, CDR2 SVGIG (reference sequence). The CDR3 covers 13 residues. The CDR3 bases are TGTGCCTGGAGTGTCGAGGCTGACTATGGCTACACCTTC. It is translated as CAWSVEADYGYTF. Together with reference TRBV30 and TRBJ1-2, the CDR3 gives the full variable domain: SQTIHQWPATLVQPVGSPLSLECTVEGTSNPNLYWYRQAAGRGLQLLFYSVGIGQISSEVPQNLSASRPQDRQFILSSKKLLLSDSGFYLCAWSVEADYGYTFGSGTRLTVV.

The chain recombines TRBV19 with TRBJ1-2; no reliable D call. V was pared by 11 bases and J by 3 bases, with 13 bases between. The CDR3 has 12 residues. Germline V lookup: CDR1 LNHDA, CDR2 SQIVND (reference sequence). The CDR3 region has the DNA TGTGCCGCAGAACGGGGTGACTATGGCTACACCTTC. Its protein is CAAERGDYGYTF.

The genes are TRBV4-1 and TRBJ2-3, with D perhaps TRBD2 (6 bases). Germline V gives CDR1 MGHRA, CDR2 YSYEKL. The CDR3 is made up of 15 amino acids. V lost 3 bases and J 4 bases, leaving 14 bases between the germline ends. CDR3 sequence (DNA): TGCGCCAGCAGCCACTTGGGACTTCCACCAGATACGCAGTATTTT. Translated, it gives CASSHLGLPPDTQYF.

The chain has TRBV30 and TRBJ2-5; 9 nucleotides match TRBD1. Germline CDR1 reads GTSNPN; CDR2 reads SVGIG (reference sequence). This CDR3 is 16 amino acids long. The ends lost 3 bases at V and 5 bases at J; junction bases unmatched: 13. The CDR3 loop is CAWRAIRDRVKETQYF. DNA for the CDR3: TGTGCCTGGAGGGCTATACGGGACAGGGTAAAGGAGACCCAGTACTTC.

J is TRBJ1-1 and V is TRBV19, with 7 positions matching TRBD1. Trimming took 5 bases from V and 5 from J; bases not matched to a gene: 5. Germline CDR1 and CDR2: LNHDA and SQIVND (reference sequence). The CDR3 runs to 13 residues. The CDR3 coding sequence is TGTGCCAGTAGTTGGGACAGCCAAACTGAAGCTTTCTTT. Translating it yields CASSWDSQTEAFF. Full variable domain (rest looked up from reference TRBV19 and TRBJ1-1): DGGITQSPKYLFRKEGQNVTLSCEQNLNHDAMYWYRQDPGQGLRLIYYSQIVNDFQKGDIAEGYSVSREKKESFPLTVTSAQKNPTAFYLCASSWDSQTEAFFGQGTRLTVV.

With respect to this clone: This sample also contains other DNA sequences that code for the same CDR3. In DNA form, the CDR3 reads TGCGCCAGCAGCCAAGCCCAGACAGATACGCAGTATTTT. This encodes CASSQAQTDTQYF. V usage is TRBV4-1 and J usage is TRBJ2-3, with no clear D. V lost 1 base and J lost 3, with 5 bases in between. Germline loops: CDR1 MGHRA, CDR2 YSYEKL. This CDR3 has 13 residues.